This entry features one T cell receptor beta chain sequence. Its cognate antigen is unknown. TCRdb recomputed calls from the 5' RACE reads with MiXCR, one row per CDR3 protein. The table shows some 440,000 distinct CDR3 sequences, with around a quarter occurring only once. This record comes from a study of T-cell memory formation after mild COVID-19. Whole-study context: TCR clusters mostly belonged to single donors. Study observations and caveats: Cross-reactive memory appears to have joined, as suggested by some responding clones showing up in pre-infection memory. Day 15 to 85 contractors were CD4/CD8 balanced; later expanders leaned CD4+.

There are 15 residues in the CDR3. The ends lost 2 bases at V and 8 bases at J; junction bases unmatched: 8. Germline values: CDR1 SGHRS, CDR2 YFSETQ. This chain links TRBV5-1 with TRBJ2-4; 9 bases line up with TRBD2. This receptor was identified in an adult woman who had mild COVID-19 (a few samples of this study predate the infection). Cell type and time point are not known. The sequencing sample was made of PBMCs or a T cell subset sorted from them (not recorded which). The CDR3 sequence: CASSFSFVAGDIQYF. The CDR3 DNA reads TGCGCCAGCAGCTTCTCTTTCGTAGCGGGGGACATTCAGTACTTC.